This T cell receptor beta chain was identified in a study of blood T cell repertoires in COVID-19. About the study: COVID-19 samples, acute and convalescent, were from the United States, Italy and Spain. PBMCs, B-cell-depleted T cells, or T cells provided the cDNA or gDNA that made up the material.

Trimming took off 8 bases at V and 2 bases at J, with 18 bases between the two ends. The CDR3 consists of 16 residues. CDR1 LGHNA and CDR2 YNFKEQ come from the germline V gene. Per the study methods: From reference gene primer amplification, estimates of nucleated cell counts were derived. Libraries were prepared by immunoSEQ multiplex PCR; TCRdb keeps only in-frame clonotypes and omits some of them. V and J calls and clone size are given by that table; D and trimming were obtained from the DNA. The sample carries under 150,000 clones, 75% to 85% recorded once. The specimen sequenced was peripheral blood. The TCR sequence derives from a woman in her forties or fifties with acute or convalescent COVID-19. The chain recombines TRBV4-2 with TRBJ2-2; maybe TRBD2 (6 bases). The CDR3 DNA is TGTGCCAGCGGGTCGGCGGGGCAGGGAAACACCGGGGAGCTGTTTTTT. It translates to CASGSAGQGNTGELFF.